This T cell receptor beta chain originates from a study of shared T cell receptors in the human thymus. Libraries were prepared by immunoSEQ multiplex PCR; TCRdb keeps only in-frame clonotypes and omits some of them. Counted here are 500,000 to 550,000 clones, about four fifths occurring once; the ten biggest clones make up 0.013%. This CDR3 contains 13 residues. Germline V gene lookup returns CDR1 SQVTM and CDR2 ANQGSEA. Trimming left V 3 bases short and J 0 bases short, with 8 bases between. This sample also appeared in a second study, on human thymus T cells. As that report states: The source of the thymus tissue was resections taken during corrective heart surgery.

Sequencing used thymocytes. This receptor was obtained from a boy less than two years old with a congenital heart defect. The V call is TRBV29-1, the J call TRBJ1-1, with a tentative D call TRBD1 (5 bases). Written as DNA, the CDR3 is TGCAGCGTTGAGGGGCTATTGAACACTGAAGCTTTCTTT. This sequence encodes CSVEGLLNTEAFF.